The 23 T cell receptor beta chains presented below share a single source sample, sequenced in a study of blood T cell repertoires in COVID-19. TCRdb's table, derived via immunoSEQ multiplex PCR, lists solely in-frame clones and lacks some. Of some 300,000 clones detected, over 75% appear once; the ten largest clones hold 0.75% to 1%. Material: PBMCs or T cells enriched from blood (not recorded which). These TCRs come from a woman younger than 45 who had recovered from COVID-19.

The genes are TRBV30 and TRBJ1-3, with 10 bases lining up with TRBD1. Germline values: CDR1 GTSNPN, CDR2 SVGIG (reference sequence). The trim removed 5 bases at V and 2 bases at J, leaving 3 bases unmatched. The CDR3 has 14 amino acids. CDR3 coding DNA: TGTGCCTGGGGGGACAGGGGACCTGGAAACACCATATATTTT. Translating gives CAWGDRGPGNTIYF.

The rearrangement joins TRBV18 to TRBJ2-7; 7 bases are a match to TRBD1. CDR1 KGHSH and CDR2 LQKENI come from the germline V gene. The ends lost 3 bases at V and 6 bases at J; junction bases unmatched: 2. The CDR3 runs 12 residues. The CDR3: CASSPGTAEQYF. CDR3 DNA sequence: TGTGCCAGCTCACCGGGGACAGCCGAGCAGTACTTC.

This chain uses TRBV4-1 with TRBJ1-1; D is possibly TRBD1 (5 bases). Trimming took off 3 bases at V and 1 base at J, with 15 bases between the two ends. The CDR3 is 16 amino acids. Germline CDR1 reads MGHRA; CDR2 reads YSYEKL. The CDR3 region is CASSQAGGARNTEAFF. The CDR3 bases are TGCGCCAGCAGCCAGGCAGGAGGGGCGAGGAACACTGAAGCTTTCTTT.

The chain couples TRBV5-1 to TRBJ1-5; 7 bases align to TRBD1. CDR1 and CDR2 from the germline V gene are SGHRS and YFSETQ. V lost 0 bases to trimming and J lost 5 bases; unmatched junction nucleotides: 8. This CDR3 has 16 amino acids. The CDR3, as DNA: TGCGCCAGCAGCTTGGACAGGGGACTTGACGATCAGCCCCAGCATTTT. Residues: CASSLDRGLDDQPQHF.

In this sample, this clone turned up once. The chain couples TRBV12-3 or TRBV12-4 to TRBJ2-2; no definite D call. V lost 4 bases and J 4 bases, leaving 7 bases between the germline ends. This CDR3 contains 13 residues. For the CDR3, the DNA is TGTGCCAGCAGTTGGCAGATCACCGGGGAGCTGTTTTTT. Protein product: CASSWQITGELFF.

V usage is TRBV19 and J usage is TRBJ1-2, with D maybe TRBD1 (5 bases). Trimming stripped 7 bases from V and 4 bases from J, with 13 bases between. Germline-derived CDR1 and CDR2 are LNHDA and SQIVND (reference sequence). This CDR3 region has 13 residues. The CDR3 loop is CASKLDSFYGYTF. The DNA of the CDR3 is TGTGCCAGTAAACTTGACAGCTTCTATGGCTACACCTTC. Based on the CDR3 plus reference TRBV19 and TRBJ1-2, the full variable domain is DGGITQSPKYLFRKEGQNVTLSCEQNLNHDAMYWYRQDPGQGLRLIYYSQIVNDFQKGDIAEGYSVSREKKESFPLTVTSAQKNPTAFYLCASKLDSFYGYTFGSGTRLTVV.

The chain has TRBV19 and TRBJ2-7; 8 bases line up with TRBD2. CDR3 length equals 14 residues. Germline V gene sequence: CDR1 LNHDA, CDR2 SQIVND (reference sequence). The junction had 3 bases not matched to a gene; V was cut back by 5 bases and J by 0 bases. The CDR3 loop reads CASSGSGSSYEQYF. CDR3 coding DNA: TGTGCCAGTAGTGGGAGCGGGAGCTCCTACGAGCAGTACTTC.

This clone was detected once. The chain links TRBV27 to TRBJ2-7; D possibly corresponds to TRBD1 (5 bases). Germline CDR1 is MNHEY and CDR2 is SMNVEV (reference sequence). This CDR3 is built from 13 residues. With 3 bases removed from V and 2 bases from J, the gap between germline ends came to 8 bases. As DNA, the CDR3 is TGTGCCAGCAGTTTTGGACAAACCTACGAGCAGTACTTC. The encoded protein is CASSFGQTYEQYF.

The chain joins TRBV3-1 (or the pseudogene TRBV3-2) to TRBJ2-3, with 10 bases identical to TRBD2. Per the germline V gene, CDR1 is LGHDT and CDR2 is YNNKEL (reference sequence). Trimming at V came to 0 bases and at J to 6 bases, leaving 12 bases not matched to a gene. The CDR3 has 18 residues. This chain's CDR3 is CASSQESGLAGVMDTQYF. The CDR3 DNA sequence: TGTGCCAGCAGCCAAGAGTCGGGTCTAGCGGGAGTGATGGATACGCAGTATTTT.

This chain connects TRBV11-3 to TRBJ2-2; TRBD1 might be the D (5 bases). V was pared by 5 bases and J by 6 bases, with 10 bases between. The CDR3 length is 13 residues. Germline CDR1 reads SGHNT; CDR2 reads YENEEA. The CDR3: CASSQGYAGELFF. The CDR3 bases are TGTGCCAGCAGCCAGGGTTACGCCGGGGAGCTGTTTTTT.

The genes are TRBV3-1 (or the pseudogene TRBV3-2) and TRBJ1-6; D is unresolved. V was clipped by 0 bases and J by 15 bases, with 12 bases between them. Germline assignment: CDR1 LGHDT and CDR2 YNNKEL (reference sequence). The CDR3 extends over 13 amino acids. CDR3 in amino acids: CASSQDLRGSLHF. The CDR3 DNA sequence: TGTGCCAGCAGCCAAGATCTCCGCGGAAGCCTCCACTTT.

The chain couples TRBV28 to TRBJ2-7, with a weak D call TRBD1 (5 bases). CDR1 MDHEN and CDR2 SYDVKM come from the germline V gene. The CDR3 runs 13 residues. The CDR3 sequence is CAPPGRVPYEQYF. CDR3 DNA sequence: TGTGCGCCCCCCGGCAGGGTTCCCTACGAGCAGTACTTC.

This chain links TRBV28 with TRBJ1-4; TRBD1 matches at 7 bases. V lost 2 bases, J lost 0 bases, and 9 bases stayed unmatched. The germline V gene encodes CDR1 MDHEN and CDR2 SYDVKM. CDR3 length: 18 residues. In DNA, the CDR3 is TGTGCCAGCAGTTTAGGGGGACAGTCCTCGGCAACTAATGAAAAACTGTTTTTT. Its translation is CASSLGGQSSATNEKLFF.

This clone was observed a single time. This sequence joins TRBV27 and TRBJ1-2; tentative D call: TRBD1 (6 bases). The germline gives CDR1 MNHEY, CDR2 SMNVEV (reference sequence). V was clipped by 5 bases and J by 8 bases, with 15 bases between them. The CDR3 has 13 residues. CDR3 nucleotide sequence: TGTGCCAGCAGTCCGCACAGGGAATCCGGCTACACCTTC. Protein: CASSPHRESGYTF.

The chain joins TRBV19 to TRBJ2-5; no definite D call. CDR1 is LNHDA and CDR2 is SQIVND in the germline V gene (reference sequence). The CDR3 is made up of 13 amino acids. V was pared by 8 bases and J by 5 bases, with 15 bases between. CDR3 bases: TGTGCCAGTCTCGACTCCGATCGGGAGACCCAGTACTTC. This gives the protein CASLDSDRETQYF.

The chain links TRBV3-1 (or the pseudogene TRBV3-2) to TRBJ2-2; possibly TRBD1 for D (6 bases). This CDR3 has 15 amino acids. Trimming left V 2 bases short and J 5 bases short, with 12 bases between. CDR1 LGHDT and CDR2 YNNKEL come from the germline V gene (reference sequence). For the CDR3, the DNA is TGTGCCAGCAGCCAATGGCAGGGACAAACCGGGGAGCTGTTTTTT. Its protein is CASSQWQGQTGELFF.

V usage is TRBV4-3 and J usage is TRBJ1-1, with 9 positions matching TRBD1. In germline, CDR1 is LGHNA, CDR2 YSLEER. With 5 bases clipped from V and 5 bases from J, the junction kept 9 bases outside the gene matches. This CDR3 has 15 amino acids. The CDR3 region is CASSFTTGGATEAFF. CDR3 sequence (DNA): TGCGCCAGCAGCTTCACTACAGGGGGCGCGACTGAAGCTTTCTTT.

This chain joins TRBV15 and TRBJ1-6; unclear D gene. The V end was cut by 1 base, the J end by 5 bases, with 15 bases between. Germline V gene lookup returns CDR1 LNHNV and CDR2 YYDKDF (reference sequence). The CDR3 loop spans 17 amino acids. As DNA, the CDR3 is TGTGCCACCAGCAGAGTCCCGGTAGGCGGGGATAATTCACCCCTCCACTTT. Its protein is CATSRVPVGGDNSPLHF.

This clone was detected once. Written as DNA, the CDR3 is TGTGCCAGCAGTTTGCGAGGGCGTGGCGATGGCTACACCTTC. As protein: CASSLRGRGDGYTF. The chain carries TRBV27 and TRBJ1-2; D not certain. The CDR3 contains 14 residues. CDR1 and CDR2 (germline): MNHEY, SMNVEV (reference sequence). V was clipped by 3 bases and J by 6 bases, with 14 bases between them.

This clone was counted a few times. The chain carries TRBV30 and TRBJ1-1; TRBD1 agrees at 8 bases. The germline V gene has CDR1 GTSNPN and CDR2 SVGIG (reference sequence). V shed 5 bases, J shed 4 bases, and the junction held 3 bases outside the gene matches. This CDR3 contains 12 residues. CDR3 nucleotides: TGTGCCTGGGACAGGGGAGGCACTGAAGCTTTCTTT. Amino acid sequence: CAWDRGGTEAFF.

The chain carries TRBV30 and TRBJ2-3; TRBD2 matches 11 bases. The CDR3 has 15 residues. Germline-derived CDR1 and CDR2 are GTSNPN and SVGIG (reference sequence). The V gene end was trimmed by 3 bases and the J gene end by 4 bases; junction bases not matched to a gene: 6. CDR3 residues: CAWSLTSGTADTQYF. CDR3 DNA sequence: TGTGCCTGGAGCTTGACTAGCGGGACGGCAGATACGCAGTATTTT.

The V call is TRBV7-6, the J call TRBJ2-7, with 9 nucleotides matching TRBD2. Germline loops: CDR1 SGHVS, CDR2 FNYEAQ. CDR3 length: 15 residues. After removal of 0 bases from V and 6 bases from J, the junction contained 6 bases not matched to a gene. CDR3 sequence reads: CASSLARGGQVEQYF. DNA for the CDR3: TGTGCCAGCAGCTTAGCGCGGGGGGGCCAGGTCGAGCAGTACTTC.

The rearrangement uses TRBV6-5 and TRBJ1-2, with D possibly matching TRBD1 (5 bases). V gave up 5 bases and J gave up 11 bases, with 18 bases separating them. The CDR3 has 13 residues. Germline values: CDR1 MNHEY, CDR2 SVGAGI. The CDR3 nucleotides read TGTGCCAGCAGTCCCAGGGTCCACGTCCCTTACACCTTC. It yields the protein CASSPRVHVPYTF.